The 21 T cell receptor beta chains reported below all come from one sample, sequenced in a study of blood T cell repertoires in COVID-19. The table came from immunoSEQ multiplex PCR; TCRdb's copy has only in-frame clones and leaves some out. Of 130,000 or so clones listed, roughly 90% were seen once; the top ten hold about 7.3%. Sequencing used peripheral blood. Source of these receptors: a man between 50 and 59 years old with acute or convalescent COVID-19.

This chain links TRBV13 with TRBJ2-3; TRBD2 aligns across 14 bases. The V gene end was trimmed by 10 bases and the J gene end by 3 bases; junction bases not matched to a gene: 6. CDR1 and CDR2 (germline): PRHDT, FYEKMQ (reference sequence). The CDR3 has 15 amino acids. The CDR3 protein is CATRRTSGRTDTQYF. In nucleotides, the CDR3 is TGTGCCACCCGGAGGACTAGCGGGAGGACAGATACGCAGTATTTT.

The chain combines TRBV11-1 with TRBJ2-3; 7 nucleotides line up with TRBD2. The CDR3 length is 14 residues. The J segment lost 1 base and the V segment lost 6 bases, leaving 4 bases of the junction unmatched. CDR1 is SGHAT, CDR2 FQDESV, per germline (reference sequence). The CDR3 reads CASRREWGTDTQYF. DNA of the CDR3: TGTGCCAGCAGGCGGGAGTGGGGCACAGATACGCAGTATTTT.

The rearrangement joins TRBV24-1 to TRBJ2-1, with TRBD2 matching over 10 bases. The CDR3 spans 18 residues. V trimming: 4 bases; J trimming: 0 bases; junction bases outside the gene matches: 8. CDR1 is KGHDR, CDR2 SFDVKD, per germline. CDR3 DNA: TGTGCCACCAGTGACGCTAGCGGGAGTATGGTCTCCTACAATGAGCAGTTCTTC. This codes for CATSDASGSMVSYNEQFF.

V usage is TRBV10-2 and J usage is TRBJ2-7, with D uncertain. The V gene's germline CDR1 is WSHSY and CDR2 SAAADI. The CDR3 extends over 14 amino acids. Trimming took 7 bases from V and 2 from J, leaving 15 bases between them. DNA for the CDR3: TGCGCCAGCATGAGTAGCCGTCTCCCCTACGAGCAGTACTTC. Protein sequence: CASMSSRLPYEQYF.

This chain connects TRBV24-1 to TRBJ1-5; D perhaps matches TRBD1 (6 bases). The germline CDR1 and CDR2 sequences are KGHDR and SFDVKD. The V and J ends lost 5 bases and 0 bases respectively, with 10 bases between them. The CDR3 consists of 15 residues. CDR3 in DNA: TGTGCCACCAGTGGGACAGAAAATAGCAATCAGCCCCAGCATTTT. This encodes CATSGTENSNQPQHF.

V is TRBV2 and J is TRBJ2-7, with 9 bases identical to TRBD1. The CDR3 is 11 residues long. J lost 6 bases, V lost 8 bases, and 2 bases had no gene match. Germline CDR1 SNHLY, CDR2 FYNNEI. For the CDR3, the DNA is TGTGCCAGCGGGGACAGGGTCGAGCAGTACTTC. Translated, it gives CASGDRVEQYF.

The genes are TRBV19 and TRBJ1-2; the D gene is possibly TRBD1 (6 bases). V dropped 2 bases and J dropped 3 bases, with 13 bases sitting between them. The CDR3 is 15 amino acids. The germline V gene encodes CDR1 LNHDA and CDR2 SQIVND (reference sequence). The CDR3 reads CASSIPASGDYGYTF. The CDR3 DNA reads as TGTGCCAGTAGTATACCGGCCTCAGGGGACTATGGCTACACCTTC. The full variable domain, in which reference TRBV19 and TRBJ1-2 provide the parts outside the CDR3, is DGGITQSPKYLFRKEGQNVTLSCEQNLNHDAMYWYRQDPGQGLRLIYYSQIVNDFQKGDIAEGYSVSREKKESFPLTVTSAQKNPTAFYLCASSIPASGDYGYTFGSGTRLTVV.

The CDR3 loop reads CAWSGAPSNQPQHF. CDR3 nucleotides: TGTGCCTGGAGTGGGGCCCCTAGCAATCAGCCCCAGCATTTT. This chain links TRBV30 with TRBJ1-5; no clear D gene. With 1 base removed from V and 0 bases from J, the gap between germline ends came to 7 bases. The CDR3 has 14 residues. Germline V gene data show CDR1 as GTSNPN and CDR2 as SVGIG (reference sequence).

The chain uses TRBV2 and TRBJ2-7; 12 nucleotides line up with TRBD1. The CDR3 extends over 14 amino acids. The V and J ends lost 5 bases and 9 bases, in that order; junction bases with no gene match: 8. The germline V gene has CDR1 SNHLY and CDR2 FYNNEI. DNA of the CDR3: TGTGCCAGCAGTCTGGGGACAGGGGGCGCTCGGCAGTACTTC. This encodes CASSLGTGGARQYF.

The chain links TRBV6-5 to TRBJ1-1; 9 nucleotides line up with TRBD1. The CDR3 is 15 residues long. Losses at the gene ends were 7 bases for V and 4 bases for J; bases not matched to a gene: 10. Germline values: CDR1 MNHEY, CDR2 SVGAGI. DNA of the CDR3: TGTGCCAGCACCTCGACCCAGACAGGGGGCACTGAAGCTTTCTTT. Translated: CASTSTQTGGTEAFF.

This clone was detected only a few times. The V call is TRBV30, the J call TRBJ1-2, with 7 bases that match TRBD1. V dropped 2 bases and J dropped 4; count of bases not matched to a gene: 7. The CDR3 contains 14 residues. CDR1 and CDR2 (germline): GTSNPN, SVGIG (reference sequence). CDR3 coding DNA: TGTGCCTGGAGTTGGTTAGGGGGCCCCTATGGCTACACCTTC. It specifies CAWSWLGGPYGYTF.

The chain couples TRBV29-1 to TRBJ1-2, with D perhaps matching TRBD1 (6 bases). Deletions cut 3 bases from V and 3 bases from J, with 11 bases between. Germline CDR1 and CDR2: SQVTM and ANQGSEA. This CDR3 has 13 residues. The DNA for the CDR3 is TGCAGCGTTGATCCCGCAGGGGACTATGGCTACACCTTC. Amino acid sequence: CSVDPAGDYGYTF.

This chain connects TRBV12-5 to TRBJ1-5; D gene unclear. CDR3 length equals 15 residues. Per the germline V gene, CDR1 is LGHNT and CDR2 is FRNRAP. Trimming took 0 bases from V and 1 from J, leaving 7 bases between them. CDR3 protein: CASGLVTASNQPQHF. In nucleotides, the CDR3 is TGTGCTAGTGGTTTGGTAACAGCAAGCAATCAGCCCCAGCATTTT.

DNA for the CDR3: TGCAGCGTTCCTAAGACTAGCACAGATACGCAGTATTTT. Protein product: CSVPKTSTDTQYF. The chain combines TRBV29-1 with TRBJ2-3; the D is unclear. CDR1 is SQVTM, CDR2 ANQGSEA, per germline. Trimming pared 5 bases from V and 0 bases from J, leaving 9 bases between. The CDR3 sequence is 13 residues long.

The chain carries TRBV4-2 and TRBJ2-3; 8 bases are a match to TRBD2. The CDR3 length is 15 residues. Trimming at V came to 4 bases and at J to 2 bases, leaving 5 bases not matched to a gene. The germline gives CDR1 LGHNA, CDR2 YNFKEQ. The CDR3 reads CASSRTSGDTDTQYF. CDR3 sequence (DNA): TGTGCCAGCAGCCGTACTAGCGGAGACACAGATACGCAGTATTTT.

The chain joins TRBV6-1 to TRBJ1-1, with 7 bases identical to TRBD1. In germline, CDR1 is MNHNS, CDR2 SASEGT. The V segment lost 3 bases and the J segment 3 bases; nucleotides outside the gene matches: 10. This CDR3 contains 16 residues. CDR3 loop: CASSDPGTVLYTEAFF. The CDR3 DNA reads TGTGCCAGCAGTGACCCCGGGACAGTGTTATACACTGAAGCTTTCTTT.

This sequence joins TRBV19 and TRBJ1-4; 7 bases line up with TRBD1. Germline trimming cut 6 bases from V and 8 bases from J; bases unmatched to any gene: 12. The CDR3 contains 15 residues. Germline V CDR1 and CDR2: LNHDA, SQIVND (reference sequence). The DNA for the CDR3 is TGTGCCAGTAGACAGGGGAGTGGAGGGGTCGAAAAACTGTTTTTT. This gives the protein CASRQGSGGVEKLFF.

The gene calls are TRBV6-5 and TRBJ1-2, with 7 bases matching TRBD1. Germline assignment: CDR1 MNHEY and CDR2 SVGAGI. This CDR3 is 14 amino acids long. V lost 6 bases, J lost 3 bases, and 7 bases stayed unmatched. CDR3 sequence: CASSSDRDDYGYTF. CDR3 coding DNA: TGTGCCAGCAGCAGCGACAGGGACGACTATGGCTACACCTTC.

J is TRBJ2-1 and V is TRBV7-6; 7 bases align to TRBD2. The V segment lost 1 base and the J segment 2 bases; nucleotides outside the gene matches: 5. Germline V gene lookup returns CDR1 SGHVS and CDR2 FNYEAQ. CDR3 size: 16 residues. The CDR3 protein is CASSLEGGSPYNEQFF. The DNA of the CDR3 is TGTGCCAGCAGCTTAGAGGGCGGGAGCCCCTACAATGAGCAGTTCTTC.

This chain connects TRBV4-1 to TRBJ2-7; D gene ambiguous. From germline, CDR1 is MGHRA and CDR2 YSYEKL. The V end was cut by 1 base, the J end by 0 bases, with 10 bases between. The CDR3 length is 15 residues. CDR3 region: CASSQVVTASYEQYF. The CDR3 region has the DNA TGCGCCAGCAGCCAAGTCGTTACAGCCTCCTACGAGCAGTACTTC.

The chain joins TRBV6-2 or TRBV6-3 to TRBJ2-1; 10 bases match TRBD2. Trimming at V came to 2 bases and at J to 6 bases, leaving 4 bases not matched to a gene. This CDR3 is 15 amino acids long. CDR1 MNHEY and CDR2 SVGEGT come from the germline V gene. CDR3 nucleotides: TGTGCCAGCAGTTACGCAGCGGGAGGGGGCAATGAGCAGTTCTTC. This encodes CASSYAAGGGNEQFF.